These 21 T cell receptor beta chains originate from one sample sequenced in a study of control samples from healthy donors and cancer patients. Measured with immunoSEQ multiplex PCR; TCRdb has only the in-frame clones, and not every one. The sample includes some 98,000 clones, roughly 84% of them seen just once. Material: PBMCs. All receptors come from a man in his 70s with lung cancer.

The rearrangement uses TRBV5-1 and TRBJ1-5; 7 bases agree with TRBD1. Trimming took 4 bases from V and 4 from J; bases not matched to a gene: 8. The germline gives CDR1 SGHRS, CDR2 YFSETQ. This CDR3 contains 15 residues. CDR3 DNA: TGCGCCAGCAGCCCCGGGGACAGTCCTAATCAGCCCCAGCATTTT. Protein product: CASSPGDSPNQPQHF.

This clone was detected a few times. V is TRBV27 and J is TRBJ2-3; 7 bases are a match to TRBD2. Looked up from germline, CDR1 is MNHEY and CDR2 is SMNVEV (reference sequence). Trimming removed 4 bases from V and 0 bases from J; junction bases left unmatched: 10. The length of the CDR3 is 17 residues. As DNA, the CDR3 is TGTGCCAGCAGTTCCCCGGAGCGGGGACTTAGCACAGATACGCAGTATTTT. Translation: CASSSPERGLSTDTQYF.

The CDR3 bases are TGTGCCAGCAGCGGGATCAGGGATTTTGGCTACACCTTC. It specifies CASSGIRDFGYTF. This sequence joins TRBV9 and TRBJ1-2; possible D gene TRBD1, 5 bases. The CDR3 length is 13 residues. From germline, CDR1 is SGDLS and CDR2 YYNGEE. The germline V and J ends were trimmed by 3 bases and 7 bases, with 13 bases remaining between them.

In DNA, the CDR3 is TGTGCCAGCAGTTATCAGGAAATTACGATGAACACTGAAGCTTTCTTT. Its translation is CASSYQEITMNTEAFF. This rearrangement joins TRBV6-2 or TRBV6-3 to TRBJ1-1; D gene ambiguous. The CDR3 consists of 16 residues. Per the germline V gene, CDR1 is MNHEY and CDR2 is SVGEGT. Trimming stripped 3 bases from V and 0 bases from J, with 14 bases between.

In its sample, this clone was seen a few times. This chain links TRBV7-9 with TRBJ1-2; no reliable D call. V lost 5 bases, J lost 1 base, and 14 bases lay in between. The CDR3 is made up of 15 amino acids. In germline, CDR1 is SEHNR, CDR2 FQNEAQ (reference sequence). The CDR3 loop is CASSPQRAFNYGYTF. The CDR3 nucleotides are TGTGCCAGCAGCCCCCAACGGGCCTTTAACTATGGCTACACCTTC.

This chain links TRBV11-2 with TRBJ2-7, with 7 bases fitting TRBD2. V lost 4 bases and J lost 2; bases outside the gene matches: 8. There are 15 residues in the CDR3. Germline CDR1 is SGHAT and CDR2 is FQNNGV. The CDR3 coding sequence is TGTGCCAGCAGCTCTCCCTCGGGGAGGGCCTACGAGCAGTACTTC. Protein product: CASSSPSGRAYEQYF.

The chain is built from TRBV7-8 and TRBJ2-2; 9 positions match TRBD2. This CDR3 is 23 amino acids long. CDR1 SGHVS and CDR2 FQNEAQ come from the germline V gene. The V gene end was trimmed by 5 bases and the J gene end by 0 bases; junction bases not matched to a gene: 25. The CDR3 DNA reads TGTGCCAGCAGCCAGGGGATTCTCCTCTTCTGTTCGGCTAGCGGGACGAACACCGGGGAGCTGTTTTTT. As protein: CASSQGILLFCSASGTNTGELFF.

The chain joins TRBV30 to TRBJ2-7; no clear D gene. Deletions cut 4 bases from V and 0 bases from J, with 7 bases between. In germline, CDR1 is GTSNPN, CDR2 SVGIG (reference sequence). The CDR3 length is 12 residues. CDR3 bases: TGTGCCTGGACCTCAGGCTCCTACGAGCAGTACTTC. Protein product: CAWTSGSYEQYF. The entire variable domain, with the rest obtained from reference TRBV30 and TRBJ2-7, is as follows: SQTIHQWPATLVQPVGSPLSLECTVEGTSNPNLYWYRQAAGRGLQLLFYSVGIGQISSEVPQNLSASRPQDRQFILSSKKLLLSDSGFYLCAWTSGSYEQYFGPGTRLTVT.

The genes are TRBV7-9 and TRBJ2-3; 7 nucleotides match TRBD1. Germline CDR1 SEHNR, CDR2 FQNEAQ (reference sequence). CDR3 length equals 15 residues. Unmatched junction bases numbered 7, after V lost 5 bases and J lost 2 bases. DNA for the CDR3: TGTGCCAGCAGCCCCTACAGGGGTTCCACAGATACGCAGTATTTT. The encoded protein is CASSPYRGSTDTQYF.

The chain uses TRBV7-9 and TRBJ2-1; TRBD1 is a possible D gene (5 bases). This CDR3 contains 17 residues. V lost 2 bases and J lost 7, with 21 bases in between. The germline V gene encodes CDR1 SEHNR and CDR2 FQNEAQ (reference sequence). The CDR3: CASSLPRTPLVMNEQFF. The DNA for the CDR3 is TGTGCCAGCAGCTTACCCCGGACACCCTTAGTAATGAATGAGCAGTTCTTC.

The rearrangement uses TRBV6-4 and TRBJ2-1; D may be TRBD1 (5 bases). V lost 0 bases and J 8 bases, leaving 17 bases between the germline ends. Germline V CDR1 and CDR2: MRHNA, SNTAGT. CDR3 length: 16 amino acids. CDR3 loop: CASSDSGQGDVYEQFF. For the CDR3, the DNA is TGTGCCAGCAGTGACTCGGGGCAGGGCGACGTCTATGAGCAGTTCTTC.

This sequence joins TRBV25-1 and TRBJ2-1; TRBD2 matches at 8 bases. Looked up from germline, CDR1 is MGHDK and CDR2 is SYGVNS. V lost 1 base, J lost 4 bases, and 3 bases stayed unmatched. This CDR3 has 15 residues. CDR3 in DNA: TGTGCCAGCAGTGAATTTAGCGGGGTATACAATGAGCAGTTCTTC. Encoded protein: CASSEFSGVYNEQFF.

The chain combines TRBV29-1 with TRBJ2-7; 7 bases are a match to TRBD1. The junction had 11 bases not matched to a gene; V was cut back by 4 bases and J by 5 bases. Germline V gives CDR1 SQVTM, CDR2 ANQGSEA. This CDR3 contains 14 residues. The CDR3 coding sequence is TGCAGCGTTGGCTCAGGGGGAATTATCCACGAGCAGTACTTC. It codes for CSVGSGGIIHEQYF.

The chain is built from TRBV2 and TRBJ2-7, with TRBD1 matching 7 bases. The CDR3 length is 14 residues. V was pared by 8 bases and J by 3 bases, with 10 bases of the junction left unmatched. The germline CDR1 and CDR2 sequences are SNHLY and FYNNEI. This CDR3 reads CASQGTVRLYEQYF. The CDR3 DNA follows: TGTGCCAGCCAAGGGACAGTGAGACTCTACGAGCAGTACTTC. Based on the CDR3 plus reference TRBV2 and TRBJ2-7, the full variable domain is EPEVTQTPSHQVTQMGQEVILRCVPISNHLYFYWYRQILGQKVEFLVSFYNNEISEKSEIFDDQFSVERPDGSNFTLKIRSTKLEDSAMYFCASQGTVRLYEQYFGPGTRLTVT.

This clone has more than one count but fewer than ten. Additional DNA sequences in this sample encode the identical CDR3. CDR3 coding DNA: TGTGCCAGCAGTGCGTCGATGAACACTGAAGCTTTCTTT. It translates to CASSASMNTEAFF. This chain joins TRBV6-4 and TRBJ1-1; no clear D gene. The length of the CDR3 is 13 residues. Trimming took off 4 bases at V and 0 bases at J, with 6 bases between the two ends. Germline lookup yields CDR1 MRHNA and CDR2 SNTAGT.

This clone was seen once. J is TRBJ2-2 and V is TRBV6-5, with D possibly matching TRBD1 (5 bases). V lost 0 bases to trimming and J lost 1 base, with 9 bases between them. The length of the CDR3 is 16 residues. CDR1 is MNHEY and CDR2 is SVGAGI in the germline V gene. CDR3 DNA: TGTGCCAGCAGTTACTCGACAGTTTTGAACACCGGGGAGCTGTTTTTT. Protein product: CASSYSTVLNTGELFF.

The rearrangement links TRBV18 to TRBJ2-3; 7 nucleotides line up with TRBD1. Unmatched junction bases numbered 6, after V lost 3 bases and J lost 0 bases. Germline CDR1 and CDR2: KGHSH and LQKENI. The CDR3 contains 16 residues. Written as DNA, the CDR3 is TGTGCCAGCTCACCGGCACAGGGGAGTAGCACAGATACGCAGTATTTT. Translating it yields CASSPAQGSSTDTQYF.

This clone was picked up a small number of times. DNA for the CDR3: TGTGCCAGCAGCCAGCGGGATACTGAAGCTTTCTTT. Residues: CASSQRDTEAFF. The V and J genes are TRBV3-1 (or the pseudogene TRBV3-2) and TRBJ1-1, with unresolved D. Deletions cut 3 bases from V and 5 bases from J, with 7 bases between. The CDR3 length is 12 residues. Germline V lookup: CDR1 LGHDT, CDR2 YNNKEL (reference sequence).

This sequence joins TRBV30 and TRBJ1-2, with D perhaps matching TRBD1 (6 bases). The CDR3 runs 16 residues. With 2 bases removed from V and 4 bases from J, the gap between germline ends came to 20 bases. In germline, CDR1 is GTSNPN, CDR2 SVGIG (reference sequence). CDR3 in DNA: TGTGCCTGGAGTCCCGGTAGTGGGGGGGCCGGCTATGGCTACACCTTC. It encodes CAWSPGSGGAGYGYTF. Full variable domain (remainder filled in from reference TRBV30 and TRBJ1-2): SQTIHQWPATLVQPVGSPLSLECTVEGTSNPNLYWYRQAAGRGLQLLFYSVGIGQISSEVPQNLSASRPQDRQFILSSKKLLLSDSGFYLCAWSPGSGGAGYGYTFGSGTRLTVV.

The CDR3 protein is CASSPTARDEQFF. The CDR3 nucleotides read TGTGCCAGCAGTCCGACGGCTAGGGATGAGCAGTTCTTC. The V gene is TRBV6-6, the J gene TRBJ2-1; D is unresolved. CDR1 is MNHNY, CDR2 SVGAGI, per germline (reference sequence). V gave up 5 bases and J gave up 8 bases, with 13 bases separating them. The CDR3 has 13 residues.

The CDR3 DNA sequence: TGCGCCAGCAGTGAAAACGGAGCCTACGAGCAGTACTTC. This translates into CASSENGAYEQYF. The chain combines TRBV10-1 with TRBJ2-7; D is ambiguous. From germline, CDR1 is WNHNN and CDR2 SYGVQD (reference sequence). V was pared by 3 bases and J by 2 bases, with 8 bases between. The CDR3 runs to 13 residues.